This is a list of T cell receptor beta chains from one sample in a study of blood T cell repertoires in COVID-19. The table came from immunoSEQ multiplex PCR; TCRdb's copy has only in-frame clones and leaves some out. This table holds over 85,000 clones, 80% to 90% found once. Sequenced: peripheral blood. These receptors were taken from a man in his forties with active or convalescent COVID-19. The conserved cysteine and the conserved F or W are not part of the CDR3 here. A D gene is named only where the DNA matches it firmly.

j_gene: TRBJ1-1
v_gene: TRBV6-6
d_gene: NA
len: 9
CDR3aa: ASSPRTEAF

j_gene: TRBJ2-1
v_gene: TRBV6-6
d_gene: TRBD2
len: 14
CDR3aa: ASLQEGRTSGGEQF

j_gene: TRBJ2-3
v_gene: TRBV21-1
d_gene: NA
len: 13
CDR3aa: ASSYREGDTDTQY

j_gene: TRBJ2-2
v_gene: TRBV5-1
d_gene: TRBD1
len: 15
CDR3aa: ASSLPVGRGITGELF

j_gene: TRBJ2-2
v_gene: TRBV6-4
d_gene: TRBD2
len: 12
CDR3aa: ASRPLAATGELF

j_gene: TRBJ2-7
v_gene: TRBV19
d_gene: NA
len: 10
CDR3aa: ASSETRGEQY

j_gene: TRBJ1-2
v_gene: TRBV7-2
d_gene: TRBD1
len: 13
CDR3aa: ASSFKAQGGEGYT

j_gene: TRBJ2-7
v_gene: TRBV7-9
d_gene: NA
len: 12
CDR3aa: ASSPQTGTYEQY

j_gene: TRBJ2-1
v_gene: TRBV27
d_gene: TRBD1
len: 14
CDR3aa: AGSASQGASYNEQF

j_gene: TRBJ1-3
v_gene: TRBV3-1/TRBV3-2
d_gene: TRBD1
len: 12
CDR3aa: ASSLGTAGNTIY

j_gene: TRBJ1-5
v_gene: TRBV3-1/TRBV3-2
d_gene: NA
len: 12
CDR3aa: ASSQDQGKQPQH

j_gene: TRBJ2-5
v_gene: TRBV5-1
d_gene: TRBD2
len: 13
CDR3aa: ASSWLAGGQETQY

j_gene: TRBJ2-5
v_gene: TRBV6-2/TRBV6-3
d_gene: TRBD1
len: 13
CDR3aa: ASSGRDRALGTQY

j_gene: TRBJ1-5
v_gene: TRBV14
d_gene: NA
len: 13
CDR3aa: ASSQEDRVVGPQH

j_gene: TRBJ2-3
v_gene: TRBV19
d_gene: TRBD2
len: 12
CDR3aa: ASSIEGGIDTQY

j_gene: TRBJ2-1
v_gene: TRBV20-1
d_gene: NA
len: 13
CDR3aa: SASNVGGAYNEQF

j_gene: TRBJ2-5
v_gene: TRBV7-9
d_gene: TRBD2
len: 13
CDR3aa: ASSGAKRGEETQY

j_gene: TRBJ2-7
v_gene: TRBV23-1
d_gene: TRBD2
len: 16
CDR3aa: ASSHGGTWTSDSYEQY

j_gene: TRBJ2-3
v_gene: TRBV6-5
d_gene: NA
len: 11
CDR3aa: ASALGAADTQY

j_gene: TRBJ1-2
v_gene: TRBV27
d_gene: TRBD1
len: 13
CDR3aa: ASSLFQGANYGYT

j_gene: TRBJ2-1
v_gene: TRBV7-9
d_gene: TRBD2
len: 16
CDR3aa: ASSYRRVGTTVLVGQF

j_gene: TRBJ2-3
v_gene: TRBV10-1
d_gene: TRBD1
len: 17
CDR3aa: ASSPLSTGQGGRTDTQY

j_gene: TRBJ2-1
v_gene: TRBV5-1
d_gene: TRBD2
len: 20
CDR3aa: ASSLGSPPGGVERSSYNEQF

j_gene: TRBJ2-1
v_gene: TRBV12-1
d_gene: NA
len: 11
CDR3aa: ASSADRYNEQF

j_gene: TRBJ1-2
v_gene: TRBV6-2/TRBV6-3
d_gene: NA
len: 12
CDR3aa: ASSYGLAFYGYT

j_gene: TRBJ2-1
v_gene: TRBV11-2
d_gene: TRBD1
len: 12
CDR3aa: ASSVGQVYNEQF

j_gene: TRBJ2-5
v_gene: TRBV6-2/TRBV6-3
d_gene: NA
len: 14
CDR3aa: ASSLQWGQTPETQY

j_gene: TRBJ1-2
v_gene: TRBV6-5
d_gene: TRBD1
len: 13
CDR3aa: ASQRTGDRNYGYT

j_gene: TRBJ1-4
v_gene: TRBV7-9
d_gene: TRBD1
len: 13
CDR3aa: ASSSGQAPNEKLF

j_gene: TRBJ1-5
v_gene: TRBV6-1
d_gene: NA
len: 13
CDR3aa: ASSRRDNSNQPQH

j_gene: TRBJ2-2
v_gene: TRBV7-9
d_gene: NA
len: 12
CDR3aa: ASSLGPGTGELF

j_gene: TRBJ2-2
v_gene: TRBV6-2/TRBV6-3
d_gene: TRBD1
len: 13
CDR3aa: ASSYPSGGTGELF

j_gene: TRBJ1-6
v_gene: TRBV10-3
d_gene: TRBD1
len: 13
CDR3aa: AISEGQGANSPLH

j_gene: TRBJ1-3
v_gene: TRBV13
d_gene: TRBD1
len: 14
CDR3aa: ASSEPGTGTGNTIY

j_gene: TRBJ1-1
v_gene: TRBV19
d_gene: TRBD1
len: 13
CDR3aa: ASTRDRDINTEAF

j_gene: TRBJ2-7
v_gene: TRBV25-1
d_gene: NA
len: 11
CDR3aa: ASSPDSSYEQY

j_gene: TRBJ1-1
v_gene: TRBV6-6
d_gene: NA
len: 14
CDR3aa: ASSGAGGTRGTEAF

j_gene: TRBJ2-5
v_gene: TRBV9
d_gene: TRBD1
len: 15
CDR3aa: ASSVGPGQTNQETQY

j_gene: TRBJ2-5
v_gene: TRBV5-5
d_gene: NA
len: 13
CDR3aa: ASSFVDNQQETQY

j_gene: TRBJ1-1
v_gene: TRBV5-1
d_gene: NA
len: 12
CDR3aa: ASSLNQVGSEAF

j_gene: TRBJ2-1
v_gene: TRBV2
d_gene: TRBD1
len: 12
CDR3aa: ASSPGTGRNEQF

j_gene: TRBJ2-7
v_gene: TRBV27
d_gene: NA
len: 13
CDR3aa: ASSLLGGAMGEQY

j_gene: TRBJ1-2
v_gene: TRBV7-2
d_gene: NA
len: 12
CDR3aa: ASSSPVGGYGYT